A selection of T cell receptor beta chains follows, all from one sample in a study of blood T cells in healthy people across ages. TCRdb used MiXCR to reprocess the 5' RACE reads, holding one entry per CDR3 protein. Of about 1.1 million distinct CDR3 sequences listed, about two fifths were seen once; the top ten hold around 13%. Sequenced input: blood. These receptors were taken from a man younger than 35 in good health. The CDR3 runs from the conserved cysteine through the conserved F or W. Fields, in order: clone size, J gene, V gene, D gene, CDR3 DNA, CDR3 protein. D genes are given only for firm matches. Some rows mark clone size as missing; the rest say once, few, many or name a class of expanded clone.

size: -
J: TRBJ2-3
V: TRBV12-3/TRBV12-4
D: TRBD2
DNA: TGTGCCAGCAGTCCTGGGACTAGCTGGGATACGCAGTATTTT
CDR3: CASSPGTSWDTQYF

size: -
J: TRBJ1-2
V: TRBV6-2/TRBV6-3
D: -
DNA: TGTGCCAGCAGTTACTCCCCCCTGGACGGCCTAGTTAACTATGGCTACACCTTC
CDR3: CASSYSPLDGLVNYGYTF

size: -
J: TRBJ1-2
V: TRBV7-9
D: -
DNA: TGTGCCAGCAGCCCCCCCAGGGAGGGTTATGGCTACACCTTC
CDR3: CASSPPREGYGYTF

size: -
J: TRBJ2-5
V: TRBV25-1
D: -
DNA: TGTGCCAGCAGTGACGGGACGGCAAAGACGCGAGAGACCCAGTACTTC
CDR3: CASSDGTAKTRETQYF

size: few
J: TRBJ1-4
V: TRBV3-1
D: -
DNA: TGTGCCAGCAGCCAAGATCTCTTAACGGGCGCGAATGAAAAACTGTTTTTT
CDR3: CASSQDLLTGANEKLFF

size: -
J: TRBJ1-2
V: TRBV6-5
D: -
DNA: TGTGCCAGCAGTTACTCGAACCGTCCGGACTATGACTACACCTTC
CDR3: CASSYSNRPDYDYTF

size: -
J: TRBJ1-4
V: TRBV14
D: -
DNA: TGTGCCGGCAGCCAAGATCCACAGAATCTTAATGAAAAACTGTTTTTT
CDR3: CAGSQDPQNLNEKLFF

size: few
J: TRBJ1-4
V: TRBV7-9
D: -
DNA: TGTGCCAGCAGTGGTAAAATAACAACTAATGAAAAACTGTTTTTT
CDR3: CASSGKITTNEKLFF

size: -
J: TRBJ1-2
V: TRBV29-1
D: TRBD1
DNA: TGCAGCGTTGAAGGTCTTAACAGGGGCGGAGGCTACACCTTC
CDR3: CSVEGLNRGGGYTF

size: -
J: TRBJ1-5
V: TRBV7-8
D: -
DNA: TGTGCCAGCAGCTTATCCCACGACAGTATCTATCAGCCCCAGCATTTT
CDR3: CASSLSHDSIYQPQHF

size: -
J: TRBJ2-5
V: TRBV19
D: -
DNA: TGTGCCAGTAGTATAGGGCAGGATGGCATCCAAGAGACCCAGTACTTC
CDR3: CASSIGQDGIQETQYF

size: -
J: TRBJ1-5
V: TRBV2
D: -
DNA: TGTGCCAGCACTAAAATCCTCAGTGGCAGGGGCAATATCCGTGATAATCAGCCCCAGCATTTT
CDR3: CASTKILSGRGNIRDNQPQHF

size: few
J: TRBJ2-1
V: TRBV20-1
D: TRBD1
DNA: TGCAGTGCTAGAGATCCGGGACAGGGGGCGAGTTTACAGTTCTTC
CDR3: CSARDPGQGASLQFF

size: -
J: TRBJ2-3
V: TRBV10-3
D: TRBD1
DNA: TGTGCCATCAGTCTACAGGGGGCGCAACACAGTACACACACAGATACGCAGTATTTT
CDR3: CAISLQGAQHSTHTDTQYF

size: few
J: TRBJ1-2
V: TRBV6-5
D: -
DNA: TGTGCCAGCAGTTACGACAGAAAATTTCCCTATGGCTACACCTTC
CDR3: CASSYDRKFPYGYTF

size: few
J: TRBJ1-2
V: TRBV4-3
D: -
DNA: TGCGCCAGCAGCCAAGATTGGGCTTATGGCTACACCTTC
CDR3: CASSQDWAYGYTF